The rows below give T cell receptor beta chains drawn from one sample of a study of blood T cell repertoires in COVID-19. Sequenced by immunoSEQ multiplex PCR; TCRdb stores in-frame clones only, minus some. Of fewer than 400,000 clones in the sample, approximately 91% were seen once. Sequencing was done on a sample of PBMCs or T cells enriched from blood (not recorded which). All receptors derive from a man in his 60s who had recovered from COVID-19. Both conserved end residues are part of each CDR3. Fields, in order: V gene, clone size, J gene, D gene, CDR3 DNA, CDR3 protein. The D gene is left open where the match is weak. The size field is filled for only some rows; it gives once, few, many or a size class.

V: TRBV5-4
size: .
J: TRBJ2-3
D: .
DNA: TGTGCCAGCAGCTTGGCACGGGGAAGCACAGATACGCAGTATTTT
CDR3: CASSLARGSTDTQYF

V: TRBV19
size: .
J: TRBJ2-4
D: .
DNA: TGTGCCAGTAGTATAGAGGTGGGACTAGCCAAAAACATTCAGTACTTC
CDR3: CASSIEVGLAKNIQYF

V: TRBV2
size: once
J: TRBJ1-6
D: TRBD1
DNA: TGTGCCAGCAGTGGTTATAGGACAGGGTCTTTATCACCCCTCCACTTT
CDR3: CASSGYRTGSLSPLHF

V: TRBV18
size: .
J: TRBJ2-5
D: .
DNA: TGTGCCAGCTCACCACCGCTTGCAGGCGACCAAGAGACCCAGTACTTC
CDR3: CASSPPLAGDQETQYF

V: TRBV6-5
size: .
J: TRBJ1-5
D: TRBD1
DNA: TGTGCCAGCAGTACACAGGGGGGTCAGCCCCAGCATTTT
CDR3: CASSTQGGQPQHF

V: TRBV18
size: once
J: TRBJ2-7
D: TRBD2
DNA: TGTGCCAGCTCACCACTCCCCAGCGGGGCCACCTACGAGCAGTACTTC
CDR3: CASSPLPSGATYEQYF

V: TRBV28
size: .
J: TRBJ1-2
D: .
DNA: TGTGCCACCAACCCCGGGAGCTCTAACTATGGCTACACCTTC
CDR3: CATNPGSSNYGYTF

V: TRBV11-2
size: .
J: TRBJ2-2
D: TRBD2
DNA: TGTGCCAGCAGCTTCGGCCCCGGACTAGCGGGAATGGCCACCGGGGAGCTGTTTTTT
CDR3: CASSFGPGLAGMATGELFF

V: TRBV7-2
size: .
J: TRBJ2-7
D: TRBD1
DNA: TGTGCCAGCAGCGGTGGGACAGGGGGGTACGAGCAGTACTTC
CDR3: CASSGGTGGYEQYF

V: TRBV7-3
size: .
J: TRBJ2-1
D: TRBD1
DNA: TGTGCCAGCAAAATCAGCCGACAGGGGGGTGAGCAGTTCTTC
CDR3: CASKISRQGGEQFF

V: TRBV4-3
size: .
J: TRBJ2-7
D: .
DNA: TGCGCCAGCAGCCAGCTCCGGGACAACCCCTTGTACGAGCAGTACTTC
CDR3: CASSQLRDNPLYEQYF

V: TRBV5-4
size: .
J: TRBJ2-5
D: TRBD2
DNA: TGTGCCAGCAGCCCCCCACACGGGGGGGAGACCCAGTACTTC
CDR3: CASSPPHGGETQYF

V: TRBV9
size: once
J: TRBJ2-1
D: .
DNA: TGTGCCAGCAGCGTAACAAGCTACAATGAGCAGTTCTTC
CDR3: CASSVTSYNEQFF

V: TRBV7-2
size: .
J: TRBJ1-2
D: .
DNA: TGTGCCAGCAGCTTAAGCAAGGGGGTGGCGTATGGCTACACCTTC
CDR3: CASSLSKGVAYGYTF

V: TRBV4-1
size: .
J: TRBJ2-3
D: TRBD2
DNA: TGCGCCAGCAGCCAAGACGAGCACAGGACAGGGGGACTAGCGGGAGCCCGAAGAACGCAGTATTTT
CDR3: CASSQDEHRTGGLAGARRTQYF

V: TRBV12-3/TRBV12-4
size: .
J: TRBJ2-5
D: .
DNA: TGTGCCAGCAGTTTGCAGGGAGAGACCCAGTACTTC
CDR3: CASSLQGETQYF

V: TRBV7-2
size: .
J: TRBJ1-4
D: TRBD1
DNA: TGTGCCAGCAGCTTTCCAGGGGGCCGTAATGAAAAACTGTTTTTT
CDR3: CASSFPGGRNEKLFF

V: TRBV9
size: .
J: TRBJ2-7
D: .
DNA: TGTGCCAGCAGCCCAGAAAGGGGAATTGAGCAGTACTTC
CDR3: CASSPERGIEQYF

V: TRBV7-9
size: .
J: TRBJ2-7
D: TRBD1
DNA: TGTGCCAGCAGGTTTGGGGACAGGGGAGGCGAGCAGTACTTC
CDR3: CASRFGDRGGEQYF

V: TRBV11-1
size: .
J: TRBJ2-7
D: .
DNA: TGTGCCAGCAGCCCCGACAATTCCTACGAGCAGTACTTC
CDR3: CASSPDNSYEQYF

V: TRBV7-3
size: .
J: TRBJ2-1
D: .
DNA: TGTGCCAGCAGCCAGGACGGGGGAAGGACAAACAATGAGCAGTTCTTC
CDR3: CASSQDGGRTNNEQFF

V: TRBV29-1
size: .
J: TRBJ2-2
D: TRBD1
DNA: TGCAGCGGGGAATCAGGGGGACGCACCGGGGAGCTGTTTTTT
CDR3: CSGESGGRTGELFF

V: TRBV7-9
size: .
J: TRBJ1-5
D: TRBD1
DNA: TGTGCCAGCGGACAGGGAGGGGTTAATCAGCCCCAGCATTTT
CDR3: CASGQGGVNQPQHF

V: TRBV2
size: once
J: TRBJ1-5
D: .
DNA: TGTGCCAGCAGTGGGGCTCCCTCAGCGGGGGGCAATCAGCCCCAGCATTTT
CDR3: CASSGAPSAGGNQPQHF

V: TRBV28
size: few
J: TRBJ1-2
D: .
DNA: TGTGCCAGCAGTCTTAGATGGACAGCTAACTATGGCTACACCTTC
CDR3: CASSLRWTANYGYTF

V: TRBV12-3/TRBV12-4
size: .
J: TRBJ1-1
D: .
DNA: TGTGCCAGCAGTTTTGAAAGGGGCACTGAAGCTTTCTTT
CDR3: CASSFERGTEAFF

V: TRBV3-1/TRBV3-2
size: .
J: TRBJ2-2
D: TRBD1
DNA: TGTGCCAGCAGCCGCCTGACAGGGCTAAGGGGCACCGGGGAGCTGTTTTTT
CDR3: CASSRLTGLRGTGELFF

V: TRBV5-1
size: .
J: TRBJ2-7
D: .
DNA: TGCGCCAGCAGCTTGGCGGGAGCGAGCTCCTACGAGCAGTACTTC
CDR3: CASSLAGASSYEQYF

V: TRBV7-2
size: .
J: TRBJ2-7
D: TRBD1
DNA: TGTGCCAGCAGCGATTACGACAGGGGGCTTTCGTACGAGCAGTACTTC
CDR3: CASSDYDRGLSYEQYF

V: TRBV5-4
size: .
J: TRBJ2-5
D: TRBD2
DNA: TGTGCCAGCAGCACCGGGACTAGCGAAATAGAGACCCAGTACTTC
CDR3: CASSTGTSEIETQYF

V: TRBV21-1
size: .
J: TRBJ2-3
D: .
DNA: TGTGCCAGCAGAATTAGCGGGAGAGGAGTCGGAGATACGCAGTATTTT
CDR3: CASRISGRGVGDTQYF

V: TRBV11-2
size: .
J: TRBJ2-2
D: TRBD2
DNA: TGTGCCAGCAGCTCTGAAGGACTAGCGGGAGCCCCCCTGTTTTTT
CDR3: CASSSEGLAGAPLFF

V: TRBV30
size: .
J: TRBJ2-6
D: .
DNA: TGTGCCTGGAGTCCTTACAGGTCTGGGGCCAACGTCCTGACTTTC
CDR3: CAWSPYRSGANVLTF

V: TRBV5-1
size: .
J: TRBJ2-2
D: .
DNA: TGCGCCAGCAGCTTGTCGGTTCCCTCGAACACCGGGGAGCTGTTTTTT
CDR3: CASSLSVPSNTGELFF

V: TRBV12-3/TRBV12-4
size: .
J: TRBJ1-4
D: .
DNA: TGTGCCAGCAGTCCCCTAAGCAGGGAAAAACTGTTTTTT
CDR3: CASSPLSREKLFF

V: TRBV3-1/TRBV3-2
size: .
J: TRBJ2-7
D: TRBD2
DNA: TGTGCCAGCAGCCAAGTGCTAGCGGGAGGGCCCTACGAGCAGTACTTC
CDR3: CASSQVLAGGPYEQYF

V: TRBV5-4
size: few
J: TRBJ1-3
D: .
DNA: TGTGCCAGCAGCTCCGGGACAAACGGAAACACCATATATTTT
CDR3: CASSSGTNGNTIYF

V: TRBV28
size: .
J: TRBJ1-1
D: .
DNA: TGTGCCAGCATTACCAGATTCAGGGTTGGGGAAGCTTTCTTT
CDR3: CASITRFRVGEAFF

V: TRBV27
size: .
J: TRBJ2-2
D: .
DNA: TGTGCCAGCAGTCCTAGGACAGTCCCCGCCGGGGAGCTGTTTTTT
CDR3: CASSPRTVPAGELFF

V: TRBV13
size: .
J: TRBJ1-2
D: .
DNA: TGTGCCAGCAGCACCCGAGAGGCGGGGTATGGCTACACCTTC
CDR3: CASSTREAGYGYTF

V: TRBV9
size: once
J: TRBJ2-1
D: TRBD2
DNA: TGTGCCAGCAGCGTAGTCGGGGCTAGCGGGCCACAGTTCTTC
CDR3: CASSVVGASGPQFF

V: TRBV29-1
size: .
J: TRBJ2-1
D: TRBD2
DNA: TGCAGCGTCGGCGGGGTGATAGCGGGAGCAGGGGGGGATGAGCAGTTCTTC
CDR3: CSVGGVIAGAGGDEQFF

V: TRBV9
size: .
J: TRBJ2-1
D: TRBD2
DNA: TGTGCCAGCAGCGCCGGACTAGCCCCCACGAGTGAGCAGTTCTTC
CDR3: CASSAGLAPTSEQFF

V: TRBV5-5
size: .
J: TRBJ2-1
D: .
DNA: TGTGCCAGCAGCTTGGGACAGTCCTACAATGAGCAGTTCTTC
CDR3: CASSLGQSYNEQFF

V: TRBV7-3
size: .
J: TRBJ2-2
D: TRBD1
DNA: TGTGCCAGCAGCGCACAGGGGGCGAACACCGGGGAGCTGTTTTTT
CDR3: CASSAQGANTGELFF

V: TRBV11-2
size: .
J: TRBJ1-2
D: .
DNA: TGTGCCAGCAGCGCCCGCGGGCGGGACTTGTCTTATGGCTACACCTTC
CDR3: CASSARGRDLSYGYTF

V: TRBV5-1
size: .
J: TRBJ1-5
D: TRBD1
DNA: TGCGCCAGCAGCTTGGACCAGGGGGCTGGTCAGCCCCAGCATTTT
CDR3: CASSLDQGAGQPQHF

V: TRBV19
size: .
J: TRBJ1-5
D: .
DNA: TGTGCCAGTAGCGACCGACAGGGCAATCAGCCCCAGCATTTT
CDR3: CASSDRQGNQPQHF

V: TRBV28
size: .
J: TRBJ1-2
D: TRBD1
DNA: TGTGCCAGCAGTTCGACAGGGTATTATGGCTACACCTTC
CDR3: CASSSTGYYGYTF

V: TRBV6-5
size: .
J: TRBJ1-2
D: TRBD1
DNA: TGTGCCAGCAGGGTACAGGGGAAGTTTTATGGCTACACCTTC
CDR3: CASRVQGKFYGYTF

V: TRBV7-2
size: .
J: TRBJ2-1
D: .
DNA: TGTGCCAGCAGCTTAATCGATCGGGTGCCCGGCTCCTACAATGAGCAGTTCTTC
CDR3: CASSLIDRVPGSYNEQFF

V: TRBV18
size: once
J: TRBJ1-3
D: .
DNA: TGTGCCAGCTCCCCCGCTGGCAGCGCCAGCTCTGGAAACACCATATATTTT
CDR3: CASSPAGSASSGNTIYF